This T cell receptor (beta chain) was identified in a study of OX40 agonist ivuxolimab in advanced cancers. Only in-frame clones appear in the TCRdb table, and some are missing; sequencing was by immunoSEQ multiplex PCR. The sample holds 35,000 to 45,000 clones; 70% to 80% are singletons and the top ten take roughly an eighth. Study results and limitations: Low levels of normalized T-cell clonal expansion also appeared in some nonresponders.

The V gene end was trimmed by 3 bases and the J gene end by 9 bases; junction bases not matched to a gene: 11. Per the germline V gene, CDR1 is MDHEN and CDR2 is SYDVKM. This CDR3 contains 15 residues. Concerning this clone itself: The antigen remains undetermined.

The input for sequencing was CD4+ or CD8+ T cells sorted from blood, taken in a trial of the OX40 agonist ivuxolimab. The rearrangement uses TRBV28 and TRBJ2-7; 10 positions agree with TRBD2. This clonotype originated in an adult with an advanced solid tumor such as melanoma, head and neck, liver or kidney cancer. The CDR3: CASSFSSGREKRQYF. The CDR3 DNA sequence: TGTGCCAGCAGTTTTTCTAGCGGGAGAGAGAAAAGGCAGTACTTC.